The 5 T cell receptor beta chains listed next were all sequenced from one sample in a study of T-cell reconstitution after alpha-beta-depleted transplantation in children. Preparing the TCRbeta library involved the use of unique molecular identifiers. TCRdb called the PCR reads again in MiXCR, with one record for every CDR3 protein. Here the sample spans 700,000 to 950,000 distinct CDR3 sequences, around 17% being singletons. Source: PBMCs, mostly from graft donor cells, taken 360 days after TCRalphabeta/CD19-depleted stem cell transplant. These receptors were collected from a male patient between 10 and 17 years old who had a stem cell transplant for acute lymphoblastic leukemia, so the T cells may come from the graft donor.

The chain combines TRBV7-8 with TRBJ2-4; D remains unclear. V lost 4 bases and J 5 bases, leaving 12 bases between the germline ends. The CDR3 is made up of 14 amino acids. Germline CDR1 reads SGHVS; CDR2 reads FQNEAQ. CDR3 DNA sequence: TGTGCCAGCAGCTCCGCAGGATTGGAAAACATTCAGTACTTC. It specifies CASSSAGLENIQYF.

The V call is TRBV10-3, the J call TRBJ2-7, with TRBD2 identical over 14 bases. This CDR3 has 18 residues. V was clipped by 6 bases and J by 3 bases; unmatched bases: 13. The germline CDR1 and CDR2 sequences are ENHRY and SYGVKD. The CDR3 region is CAISHRPGTSGSFYEQYF. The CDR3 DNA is TGTGCCATCAGCCACCGCCCCGGGACTAGCGGGAGTTTCTACGAGCAGTACTTC.

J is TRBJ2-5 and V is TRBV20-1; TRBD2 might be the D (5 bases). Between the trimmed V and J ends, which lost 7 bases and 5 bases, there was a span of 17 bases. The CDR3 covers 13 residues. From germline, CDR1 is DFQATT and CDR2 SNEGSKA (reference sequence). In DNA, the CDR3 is TGCAGTGGTAGCGTAGGGCCCCATGAGACCCAGTACTTC. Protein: CSGSVGPHETQYF.

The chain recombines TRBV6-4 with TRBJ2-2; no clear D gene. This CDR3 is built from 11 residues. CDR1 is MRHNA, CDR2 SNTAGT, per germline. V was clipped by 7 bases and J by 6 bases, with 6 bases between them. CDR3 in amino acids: CASKGAGELFF. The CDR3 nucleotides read TGTGCCAGCAAGGGCGCCGGGGAGCTGTTTTTT.

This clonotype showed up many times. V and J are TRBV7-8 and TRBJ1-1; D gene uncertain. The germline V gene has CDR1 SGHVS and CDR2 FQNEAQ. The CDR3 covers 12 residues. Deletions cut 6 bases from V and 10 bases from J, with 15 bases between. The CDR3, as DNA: TGTGCCAGCAGTCCTCATGCTTTGGGAGCTTTCTTT. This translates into CASSPHALGAFF.